This TCR beta chain was documented in a study of blood T cell repertoires in COVID-19. In the study overall: T cells, B-cell-depleted T cells, or PBMCs provided the cDNA or gDNA that served as material.

How the authors handled the data: Counts of nucleated cells, estimated from reference gene primer amplification, were obtained. Only in-frame clones appear in the TCRdb table, and some are missing; sequencing was by immunoSEQ multiplex PCR. The V and J calls and clone size were taken over from that table, and D and trimming were inferred from the DNA. The top ten hold approximately 12% of the sample, which has around 80,000 clones, roughly 82% seen once. The CDR3 sequence is 12 residues long. The ends were cut back, 5 bases at V and 12 bases at J, with 14 bases in the middle. Germline CDR1 and CDR2: SNHLY and FYNNEI.

This chain uses TRBV2 with TRBJ2-1, with D perhaps TRBD2 (6 bases). The sample was peripheral blood. The TCR originated in a man older than 75 with acute or convalescent COVID-19. CDR3 amino acids: CASSPGGTSQFF. In nucleotides, the CDR3 is TGTGCCAGCAGTCCCGGGGGTACTTCGCAGTTCTTC.